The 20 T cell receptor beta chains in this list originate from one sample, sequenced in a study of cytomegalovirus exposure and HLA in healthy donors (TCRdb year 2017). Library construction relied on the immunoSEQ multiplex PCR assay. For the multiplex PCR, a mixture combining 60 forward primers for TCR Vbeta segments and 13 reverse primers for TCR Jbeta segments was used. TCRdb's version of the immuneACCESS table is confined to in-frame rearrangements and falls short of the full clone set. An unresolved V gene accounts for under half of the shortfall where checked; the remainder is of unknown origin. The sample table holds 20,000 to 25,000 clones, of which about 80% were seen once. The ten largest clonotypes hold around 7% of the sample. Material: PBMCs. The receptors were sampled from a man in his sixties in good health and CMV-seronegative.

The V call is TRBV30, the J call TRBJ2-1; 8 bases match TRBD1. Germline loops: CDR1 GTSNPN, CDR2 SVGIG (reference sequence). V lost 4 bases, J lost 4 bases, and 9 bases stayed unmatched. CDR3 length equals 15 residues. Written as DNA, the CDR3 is TGTGCCTGGAATATCGGGACAGGTGTATACAATGAGCAGTTCTTC. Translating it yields CAWNIGTGVYNEQFF.

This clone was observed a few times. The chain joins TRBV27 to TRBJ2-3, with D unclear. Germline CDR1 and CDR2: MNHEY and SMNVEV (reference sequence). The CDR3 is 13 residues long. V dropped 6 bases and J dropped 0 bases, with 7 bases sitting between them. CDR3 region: CASSSYSTDTQYF. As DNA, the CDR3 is TGTGCCAGCAGCTCCTATAGCACAGATACGCAGTATTTT.

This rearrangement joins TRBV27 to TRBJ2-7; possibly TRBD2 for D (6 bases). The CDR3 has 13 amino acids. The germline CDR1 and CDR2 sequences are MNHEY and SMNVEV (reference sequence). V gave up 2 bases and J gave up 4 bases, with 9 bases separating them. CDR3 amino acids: CASSLNGRYEQYF. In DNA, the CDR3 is TGTGCCAGCAGTTTAAATGGGAGGTACGAGCAGTACTTC.

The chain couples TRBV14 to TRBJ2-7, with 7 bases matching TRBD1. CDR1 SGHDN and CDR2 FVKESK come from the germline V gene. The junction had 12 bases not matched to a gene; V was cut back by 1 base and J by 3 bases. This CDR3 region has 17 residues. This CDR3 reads CASSQAMGRGGGYEQYF. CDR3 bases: TGTGCCAGCAGCCAAGCGATGGGGAGAGGGGGCGGCTACGAGCAGTACTTC.

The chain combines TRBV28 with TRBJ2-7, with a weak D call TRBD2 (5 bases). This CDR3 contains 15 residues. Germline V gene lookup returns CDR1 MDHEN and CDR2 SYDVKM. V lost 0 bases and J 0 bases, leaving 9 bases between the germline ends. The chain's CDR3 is CASSLWAGVSYEQYF. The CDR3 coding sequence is TGTGCCAGCAGTTTATGGGCCGGGGTCTCCTACGAGCAGTACTTC.

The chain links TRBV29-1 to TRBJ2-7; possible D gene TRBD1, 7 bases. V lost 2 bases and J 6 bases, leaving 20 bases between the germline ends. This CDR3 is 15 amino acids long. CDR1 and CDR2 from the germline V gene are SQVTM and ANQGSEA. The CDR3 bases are TGCAGCGTTGAAAGGAGACAGGGTCGGGGGTCCGAGCAGTACTTC. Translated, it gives CSVERRQGRGSEQYF.

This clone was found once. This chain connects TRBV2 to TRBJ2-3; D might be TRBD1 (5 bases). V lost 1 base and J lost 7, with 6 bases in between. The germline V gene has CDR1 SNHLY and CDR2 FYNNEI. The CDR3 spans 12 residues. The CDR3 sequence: CASSEGGNTQYF. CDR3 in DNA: TGTGCCAGCAGTGAAGGGGGCAATACGCAGTATTTT.

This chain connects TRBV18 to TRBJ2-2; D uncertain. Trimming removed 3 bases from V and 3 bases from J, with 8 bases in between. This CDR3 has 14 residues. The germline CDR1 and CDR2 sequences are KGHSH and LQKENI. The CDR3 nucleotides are TGTGCCAGCTCACCGAGCACTTACACCGGGGAGCTGTTTTTT. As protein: CASSPSTYTGELFF.

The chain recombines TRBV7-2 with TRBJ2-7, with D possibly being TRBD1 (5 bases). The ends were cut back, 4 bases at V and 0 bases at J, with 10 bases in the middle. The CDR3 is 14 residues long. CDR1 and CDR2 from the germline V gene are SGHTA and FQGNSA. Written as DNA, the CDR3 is TGTGCCAGCAGCTATCGACAGACCTCCTACGAGCAGTACTTC. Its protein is CASSYRQTSYEQYF.

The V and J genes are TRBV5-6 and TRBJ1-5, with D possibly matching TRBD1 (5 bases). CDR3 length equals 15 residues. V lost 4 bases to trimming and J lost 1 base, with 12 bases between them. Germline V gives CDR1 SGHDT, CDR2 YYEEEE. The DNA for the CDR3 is TGTGCCAGCAGCCGCCGGGGGTCGAGCAATCAGCCCCAGCATTTT. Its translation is CASSRRGSSNQPQHF.

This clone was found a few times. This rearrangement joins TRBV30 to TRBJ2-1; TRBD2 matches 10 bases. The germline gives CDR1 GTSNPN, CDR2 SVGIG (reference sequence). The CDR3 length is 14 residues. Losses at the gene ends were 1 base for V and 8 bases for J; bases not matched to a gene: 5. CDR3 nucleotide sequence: TGTGCCTGGAGTGGTGCTAGCGGGAGCTATGAGCAGTTCTTC. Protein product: CAWSGASGSYEQFF.

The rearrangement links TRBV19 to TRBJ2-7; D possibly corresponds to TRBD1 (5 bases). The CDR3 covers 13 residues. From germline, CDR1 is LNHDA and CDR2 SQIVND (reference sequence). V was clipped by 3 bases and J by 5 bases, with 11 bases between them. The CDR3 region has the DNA TGTGCCAGTAGTATCGGCAGGGTGAACGAGCAGTACTTC. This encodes CASSIGRVNEQYF.

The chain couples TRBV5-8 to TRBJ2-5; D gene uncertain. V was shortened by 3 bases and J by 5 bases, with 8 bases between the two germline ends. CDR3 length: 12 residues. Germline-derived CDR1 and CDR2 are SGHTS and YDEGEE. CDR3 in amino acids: CASSSLGETQYF. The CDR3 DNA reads TGTGCCAGCAGCTCGTTGGGCGAGACCCAGTACTTC.

The CDR3 nucleotides read TGTGCCAGCAGCGTAGCTGACTTCACTGAAGCTTTCTTT. Translation: CASSVADFTEAFF. The V and J genes are TRBV9 and TRBJ1-1; the D is unclear. The length of the CDR3 is 13 residues. The germline V gene encodes CDR1 SGDLS and CDR2 YYNGEE. Deletions cut 0 bases from V and 4 bases from J, with 7 bases between.

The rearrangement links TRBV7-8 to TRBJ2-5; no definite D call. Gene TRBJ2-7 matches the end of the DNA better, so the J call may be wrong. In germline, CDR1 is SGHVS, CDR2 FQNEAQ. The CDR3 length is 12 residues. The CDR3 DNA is TGTGCCAGCAGCTCAAGCTCCTACGAGCAGTACTTC. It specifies CASSSSSYEQYF.

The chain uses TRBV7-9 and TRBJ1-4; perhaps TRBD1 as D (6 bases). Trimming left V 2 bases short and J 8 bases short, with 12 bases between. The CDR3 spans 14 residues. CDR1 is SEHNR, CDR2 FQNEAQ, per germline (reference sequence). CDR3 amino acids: CASSLRDIEEKLFF. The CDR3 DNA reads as TGTGCCAGCAGCTTACGGGACATAGAAGAAAAACTGTTTTTT.

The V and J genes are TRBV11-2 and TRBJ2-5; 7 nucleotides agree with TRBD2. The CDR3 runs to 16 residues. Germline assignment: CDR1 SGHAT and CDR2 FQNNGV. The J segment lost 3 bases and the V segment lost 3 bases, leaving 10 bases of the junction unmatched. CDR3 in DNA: TGTGCCAGCAGCTTTCCCGGGACTACCACTAAAGAGACCCAGTACTTC. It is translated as CASSFPGTTTKETQYF.

The DNA of the CDR3 is TGTGCCAGCAGTTTTGCGGGGACAGACTATGGCTACACCTTC. It specifies CASSFAGTDYGYTF. V gene TRBV7-9 combines with J gene TRBJ1-2; 7 nucleotides match TRBD1. This CDR3 contains 14 residues. The V gene's germline CDR1 is SEHNR and CDR2 FQNEAQ (reference sequence). V trimming: 6 bases; J trimming: 3 bases; junction bases outside the gene matches: 7.

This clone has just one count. In DNA, the CDR3 is TGTGCCAGCATGACAGGGCGTAGAGATACGCAGTATTTT. It translates to CASMTGRRDTQYF. The chain uses TRBV2 and TRBJ2-3, with 7 bases matching TRBD1. The V and J ends lost 7 bases and 5 bases, in that order; junction bases with no gene match: 6. CDR1 is SNHLY and CDR2 is FYNNEI in the germline V gene. This CDR3 comprises 13 residues.

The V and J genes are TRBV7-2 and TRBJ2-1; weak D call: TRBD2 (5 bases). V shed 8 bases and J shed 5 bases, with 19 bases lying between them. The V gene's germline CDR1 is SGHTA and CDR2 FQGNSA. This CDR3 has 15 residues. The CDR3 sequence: CASRPSAGFNNEQFF. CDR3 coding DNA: TGTGCCAGCCGCCCGAGTGCGGGTTTCAACAATGAGCAGTTCTTC.